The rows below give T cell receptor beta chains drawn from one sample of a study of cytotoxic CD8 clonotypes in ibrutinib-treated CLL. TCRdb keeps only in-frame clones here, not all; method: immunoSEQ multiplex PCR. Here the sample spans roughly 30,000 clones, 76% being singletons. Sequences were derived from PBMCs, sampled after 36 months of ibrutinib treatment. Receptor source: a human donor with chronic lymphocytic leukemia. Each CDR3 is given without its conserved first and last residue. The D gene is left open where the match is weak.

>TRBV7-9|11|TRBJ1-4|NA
ASSLWGGEKLF
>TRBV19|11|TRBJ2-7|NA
ASRRGATYEQY
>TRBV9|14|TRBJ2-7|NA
ASSPRSDTRPGEQY
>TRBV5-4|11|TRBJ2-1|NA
ASSLTGYNEQF
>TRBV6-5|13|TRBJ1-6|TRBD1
ASTPARQGAAPLH
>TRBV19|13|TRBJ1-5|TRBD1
ASSPGQGPNQPQH
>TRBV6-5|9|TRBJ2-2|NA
ATAFGGELF
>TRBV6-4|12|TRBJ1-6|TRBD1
ASRADRGNSPLH
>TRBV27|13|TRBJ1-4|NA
ASSSPTFAMEKLF
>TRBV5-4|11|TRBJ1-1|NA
ASSPVGVTEAF
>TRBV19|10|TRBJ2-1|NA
ASSIDRAEQF
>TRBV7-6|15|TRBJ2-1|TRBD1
ASSLAGGTGVYNEQF
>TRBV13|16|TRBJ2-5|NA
ASSLIDSHSSVKETQY
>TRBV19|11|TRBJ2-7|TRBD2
ATARREGYEQY
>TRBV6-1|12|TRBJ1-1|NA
ASNVRGLNTEAF
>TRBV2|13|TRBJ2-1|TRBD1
ASSTTGGSYNEQF